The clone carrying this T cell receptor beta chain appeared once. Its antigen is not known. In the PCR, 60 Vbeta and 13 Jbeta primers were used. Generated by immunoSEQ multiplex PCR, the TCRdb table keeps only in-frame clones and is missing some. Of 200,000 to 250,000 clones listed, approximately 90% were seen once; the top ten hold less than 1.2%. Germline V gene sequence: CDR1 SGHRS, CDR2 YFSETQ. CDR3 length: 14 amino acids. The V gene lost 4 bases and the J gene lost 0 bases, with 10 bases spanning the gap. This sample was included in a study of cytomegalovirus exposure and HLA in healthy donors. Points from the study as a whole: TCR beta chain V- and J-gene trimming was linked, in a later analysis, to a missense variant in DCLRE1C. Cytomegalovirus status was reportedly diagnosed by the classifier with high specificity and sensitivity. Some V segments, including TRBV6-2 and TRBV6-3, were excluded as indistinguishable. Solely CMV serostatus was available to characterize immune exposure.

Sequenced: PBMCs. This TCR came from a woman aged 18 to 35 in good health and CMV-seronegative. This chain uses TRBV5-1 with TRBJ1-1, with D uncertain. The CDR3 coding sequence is TGCGCCAGCAGCAAGGAGGTCATGAACACTGAAGCTTTCTTT. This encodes CASSKEVMNTEAFF.